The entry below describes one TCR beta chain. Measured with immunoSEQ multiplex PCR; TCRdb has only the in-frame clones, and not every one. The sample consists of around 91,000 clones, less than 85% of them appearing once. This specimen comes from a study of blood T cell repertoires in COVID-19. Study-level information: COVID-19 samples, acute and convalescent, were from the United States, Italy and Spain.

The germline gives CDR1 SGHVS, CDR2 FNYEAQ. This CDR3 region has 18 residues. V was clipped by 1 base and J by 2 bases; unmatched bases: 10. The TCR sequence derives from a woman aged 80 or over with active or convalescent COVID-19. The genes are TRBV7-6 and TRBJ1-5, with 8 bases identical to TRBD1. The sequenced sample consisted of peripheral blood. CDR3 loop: CASSLVSRTGNGNQPQHF. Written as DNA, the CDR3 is TGTGCCAGCAGCTTAGTAAGTCGGACAGGGAATGGCAATCAGCCCCAGCATTTT.